Each of the 7 T cell receptor beta chains below was sequenced from the same sample in a study of T cells in Graves' hyperthyroidism and ophthalmopathy. Amplification targeted TCR beta CDR3 regions from RNA transcripts. Using the HTBI primer set, a first-round RT-PCR was run on the TCR CDR3. Using its own MiXCR run on the multiplex PCR reads, TCRdb lists one record per CDR3 protein. The repertoire consists of about half a million distinct CDR3 sequences, with more than 20% occurring once and the leading ten covering roughly 29%. The specimen was blood. The receptors here all came from a man between 18 and 29 years old with Graves' hyperthyroidism.

This clonotype came up many times. The chain joins TRBV7-8 to TRBJ2-7, with 7 bases fitting TRBD1. The CDR3 is 14 amino acids. V was clipped by 2 bases and J by 6 bases; unmatched bases: 7. Germline-derived CDR1 and CDR2 are SGHVS and FQNEAQ. In nucleotides, the CDR3 is TGTGCCAGCAGCTTAAGACAGGGTTATGGCGAGCAGTACTTC. It translates to CASSLRQGYGEQYF.

To note about this clonotype: This may be a read error, as it is one base from a much larger clone. J is TRBJ1-2 and V is TRBV6-1; D gene unclear. The CDR3 loop spans 12 amino acids. Germline V lookup: CDR1 MNHNS, CDR2 SASEGT. V was shortened by 7 bases and J by 3 bases, with 9 bases between the two germline ends. The CDR3 region has the DNA TGTGCCAGCACCCCGGACTACTATGGCTACACCTTC. It yields the protein CASTPDYYGYTF.

This clonotype was found many times. V is TRBV2 and J is TRBJ2-7, with D uncertain. The V and J ends lost 4 bases and 7 bases respectively, with 14 bases between them. The CDR3 has 13 amino acids. Germline CDR1 reads SNHLY; CDR2 reads FYNNEI. CDR3 nucleotide sequence: TGTGCCAGCAGTGGGTTCCCTGAAGGGGAGCAGTACTTC. Translation gives CASSGFPEGEQYF.

This clonotype has at least ten counts. This chain uses TRBV2 with TRBJ1-5; 9 bases are a match to TRBD1. The CDR3 has 15 residues. Germline CDR1 is SNHLY and CDR2 is FYNNEI. The J segment lost 0 bases and the V segment lost 6 bases, leaving 3 bases of the junction unmatched. CDR3 bases: TGTGCCAGCAGGGGACAGGGATATAGCAATCAGCCCCAGCATTTT. This translates into CASRGQGYSNQPQHF.

This clonotype was found a few times. A read error may account for a junction end that differs from germline. This chain connects TRBV5-1 to TRBJ2-7; perhaps TRBD1 as D (6 bases). CDR1 and CDR2 from the germline V gene are SGHRS and YFSETQ. The CDR3 length is 15 residues. CDR3 sequence (DNA): TGCGCCAGCAGGGCGGACAGCCTAATTTCCTACGAGCGGTACTTC. Translating gives CASRADSLISYERYF.

This clonotype was found once. V and J are TRBV15 and TRBJ2-2; unclear D gene. Germline loops: CDR1 LNHNV, CDR2 YYDKDF (reference sequence). The ends were cut back, 5 bases at V and 7 bases at J, with 8 bases in the middle. The CDR3 runs 12 residues. The DNA of the CDR3 is TGTGCCACCAGCCGTTACGACGGGGAGCTGTTTTTT. Its protein product is CATSRYDGELFF.

This clonotype was detected ten times or more. The CDR3 nucleotides are TGTGCCAGCACCTTTTGGGGCGCGGGAGCTTTCTTT. This translates into CASTFWGAGAFF. This sequence joins TRBV6-1 and TRBJ1-1, with a tentative D call TRBD1 (5 bases). Germline V lookup: CDR1 MNHNS, CDR2 SASEGT. Trimming removed 7 bases at V and 10 bases at J, with 16 bases between. The CDR3 length is 12 residues.